This T cell receptor (beta chain) was captured in a study of circulating and synovial CD4+ cells in juvenile arthritis. Clones were read by immunoSEQ multiplex PCR, and TCRdb kept only the in-frame ones, dropping some. This table has around 32,000 clones, 80% to 95% appearing once. Points from the study as a whole: Bulk blood CD4 repertoires were more diverse than these.

Sequenced samples came from active juvenile idiopathic arthritis patients. In the case of this clone: Antigen: not known.

Sample: CD4+ T cells from blood. The clonotype was recovered from a human donor with juvenile idiopathic arthritis.

As DNA, the CDR3 is TGTGCCAGCAGCTTAGGTGGTTTGGGACAGACCTCCTACGAGCAGTACTTC. Its protein product is CASSLGGLGQTSYEQYF. This rearrangement joins TRBV7-3 to TRBJ2-7, with 7 nucleotides matching TRBD1. CDR3 size: 17 residues. J was trimmed by 0 bases and V by 2 bases; bases with no gene match: 10. From germline, CDR1 is SGHTA and CDR2 FQGTGA.